The 23 T cell receptor beta chains listed next were all sequenced from one sample in a study of cytomegalovirus exposure and HLA in healthy donors. Both 60 Vbeta primers and 13 Jbeta primers went into the PCR. TCRdb keeps only in-frame clones here, not all; method: immunoSEQ multiplex PCR. Of approximately 100,000 clones in the sample, roughly 70% were seen once. Sequenced material: PBMCs. The source is a woman in her 50s in good health and CMV-seronegative.

This clone was seen a single time. This sample includes further DNA sequences coding for the same CDR3. J is TRBJ1-1 and V is TRBV7-2; TRBD1 agrees at 7 bases. This CDR3 spans 12 amino acids. The V gene's germline CDR1 is SGHTA and CDR2 FQGNSA. With V trimmed by 2 bases and J by 7 bases, 1 base remained unmatched. The chain's CDR3 is CASSLRGREAFF. The CDR3 DNA reads TGTGCCAGCAGCTTAAGGGGGCGTGAAGCTTTCTTT.

V is TRBV5-5 and J is TRBJ2-3, with D perhaps matching TRBD2 (5 bases). The V end lost 1 base, the J end lost 1 base, and 7 bases lay between the germline ends. The CDR3 sequence is 14 residues long. Germline lookup yields CDR1 SGHKS and CDR2 YYEKEE (reference sequence). Here the CDR3 DNA reads TGTGCCAGCAGCTTGTCAGCGGGCACAGATACGCAGTATTTT. Encoded protein: CASSLSAGTDTQYF. The full variable domain, completed using reference TRBV5-5 and TRBJ2-3, is DAGVTQSPTHLIKTRGQQVTLRCSPISGHKSVSWYQQVLGQGPQFIFQYYEKEERGRGNFPDRFSARQFPNYSSELNVNALLLGDSALYLCASSLSAGTDTQYFGPGTRLTVL.

The genes are TRBV29-1 and TRBJ2-4; maybe TRBD2 (6 bases). Germline CDR1 reads SQVTM; CDR2 reads ANQGSEA. This CDR3 has 14 amino acids. Trimming stripped 7 bases from V and 6 bases from J, with 19 bases between. The CDR3 loop is CSARQGLIGNIQYF. CDR3 DNA sequence: TGCAGCGCCAGGCAAGGACTAATAGGAAACATTCAGTACTTC.

The rearrangement links TRBV29-1 to TRBJ1-1, with D uncertain. Germline V CDR1 and CDR2: SQVTM, ANQGSEA. The CDR3 consists of 13 residues. V gave up 6 bases and J gave up 0 bases, with 11 bases separating them. CDR3 coding DNA: TGCAGCGTGAGCAATCTGATGAACACTGAAGCTTTCTTT. Its protein is CSVSNLMNTEAFF.

The table lists this clone with a few counts. This chain connects TRBV6-5 to TRBJ2-7; unclear D gene. CDR3 size: 14 residues. Trimming pared 2 bases from V and 2 bases from J, leaving 10 bases between. Germline lookup yields CDR1 MNHEY and CDR2 SVGAGI. As DNA, the CDR3 is TGTGCCAGCAGTTACGGTCCTAGTACCTACGAGCAGTACTTC. It specifies CASSYGPSTYEQYF.

V gene TRBV15 combines with J gene TRBJ1-4; the D gene is possibly TRBD1 (5 bases). V lost 0 bases and J 0 bases, leaving 8 bases between the germline ends. This CDR3 spans 16 amino acids. The V gene's germline CDR1 is LNHNV and CDR2 YYDKDF (reference sequence). The CDR3 sequence: CATSRDARATNEKLFF. The CDR3 bases are TGTGCCACCAGCAGAGATGCCAGGGCAACTAATGAAAAACTGTTTTTT.

This chain joins TRBV27 and TRBJ1-6, with D tentatively TRBD1 (6 bases). The V end was cut by 5 bases, the J end by 3 bases, with 8 bases between. Germline V gives CDR1 MNHEY, CDR2 SMNVEV (reference sequence). The CDR3 runs 14 residues. CDR3 coding DNA: TGTGCCAGCAGTCAACAGGGCTATAATTCACCCCTCCACTTT. It is translated as CASSQQGYNSPLHF.

This sequence joins TRBV21-1 and TRBJ1-1; the listed D gene, TRBD1, was not tested against the DNA. TRBV21-1 is a documented pseudogene. This CDR3 is 13 amino acids long. The CDR3 protein is CASPGTAVSEAFF. The CDR3 nucleotides are TGTGCCAGCCCCGGGACAGCCGTATCTGAAGCTTTCTTT.

This clone was recorded a few times. This chain connects TRBV5-6 to TRBJ1-4; the match to TRBD1 covers 9 bases. Germline values: CDR1 SGHDT, CDR2 YYEEEE. The CDR3 totals 15 residues. V shed 4 bases and J 9 bases; nucleotides not matched to a gene: 10. CDR3 protein: CASSRGTGRIQKLFF. CDR3 nucleotides: TGTGCCAGCAGCCGCGGGACAGGGCGTATCCAAAAACTGTTTTTT.

The gene calls are TRBV6-1 and TRBJ2-4, with 8 nucleotides matching TRBD2. V gave up 2 bases and J gave up 6 bases; unmatched junction bases: 6. Germline assignment: CDR1 MNHNS and CDR2 SASEGT. The CDR3 length is 15 residues. The CDR3 DNA reads as TGTGCCAGCAGTGAACCGCGGGGGGAGAGAAACATTCAGTACTTC. This codes for CASSEPRGERNIQYF.

This rearrangement joins TRBV14 to TRBJ2-7; 10 bases align to TRBD1. V shed 6 bases, J shed 7 bases, and the junction held 9 bases outside the gene matches. The CDR3 runs 14 residues. Germline V lookup: CDR1 SGHDN, CDR2 FVKESK. CDR3 sequence reads: CASRPTGGSNEQYF. CDR3 nucleotides: TGTGCCAGCAGACCGACAGGGGGCTCTAATGAGCAGTACTTC. The whole variable domain, filled in from reference TRBV14 and TRBJ2-7, reads EAGVTQFPSHSVIEKGQTVTLRCDPISGHDNLYWYRRVMGKEIKFLLHFVKESKQDESGMPNNRFLAERTGGTYSTLKVQPAELEDSGVYFCASRPTGGSNEQYFGPGTRLTVT.

The CDR3: CAIRTSGSNEQFF. For the CDR3, the DNA is TGTGCCATCAGAACTAGCGGGTCGAATGAGCAGTTCTTC. The rearrangement joins TRBV10-3 to TRBJ2-1; 9 bases fit TRBD2. This CDR3 comprises 13 residues. Germline-derived CDR1 and CDR2 are ENHRY and SYGVKD. Germline trimming cut 6 bases from V and 7 bases from J; bases unmatched to any gene: 4.

The CDR3 loop reads CAWTGQGDQPQHF. CDR3 bases: TGTGCCTGGACAGGACAGGGGGATCAGCCCCAGCATTTT. V gene TRBV30 combines with J gene TRBJ1-5; TRBD1 agrees at 10 bases. Trimming removed 4 bases from V and 5 bases from J; junction bases left unmatched: 2. The CDR3 has 13 amino acids. The germline V gene has CDR1 GTSNPN and CDR2 SVGIG (reference sequence).

The chain combines TRBV5-1 with TRBJ2-5; the match to TRBD1 covers 7 bases. Near its end, the DNA agrees better with TRBJ2-7, so the J call may be wrong. This CDR3 has 15 residues. Germline V CDR1 and CDR2: SGHRS, YFSETQ. CDR3 DNA: TGCGCCAGCAGCTCCCGGACAGGAGGCAGGTACGAGCAGTACTTC. This sequence encodes CASSSRTGGRYEQYF.

V and J are TRBV5-1 and TRBJ2-7; a weak D match, TRBD2 (6 bases). Per the germline V gene, CDR1 is SGHRS and CDR2 is YFSETQ. Between the trimmed V and J ends, which lost 4 bases and 4 bases, there was a span of 12 bases. The CDR3 runs to 13 residues. DNA of the CDR3: TGCGCCAGCAGCCTACCGGGACTGTACGAGCAGTACTTC. Translating it yields CASSLPGLYEQYF.

The J gene is TRBJ2-7, the V gene TRBV5-1; 8 bases are a match to TRBD1. With 4 bases clipped from V and 3 bases from J, the junction kept 6 bases outside the gene matches. CDR3 length equals 14 residues. Germline CDR1 is SGHRS and CDR2 is YFSETQ. CDR3 sequence: CASSGQGLNYEQYF. The DNA of the CDR3 is TGCGCCAGCAGCGGACAGGGTCTAAACTACGAGCAGTACTTC.

V usage is TRBV14 and J usage is TRBJ1-2; no clear D gene. CDR1 and CDR2 from the germline V gene are SGHDN and FVKESK. V gave up 1 base and J gave up 8 bases, with 11 bases separating them. CDR3 length equals 13 residues. CDR3: CASSQVGVEGYTF. For the CDR3, the DNA is TGTGCCAGCAGCCAAGTGGGAGTGGAGGGCTACACCTTC.

The rearrangement links TRBV23-1 to TRBJ2-1; D unclear. TRBV23-1 is filed as an ORF, its function uncertain. CDR3 length equals 15 residues. V lost 0 bases and J lost 4, with 10 bases in between. The CDR3 region is CASSQSSWQYNEQFF. CDR3 nucleotide sequence: TGCGCCAGCAGTCAATCGTCGTGGCAGTACAATGAGCAGTTCTTC.

V and J are TRBV11-2 and TRBJ1-4, with D maybe TRBD1 (6 bases). The CDR3 spans 14 residues. Per the germline V gene, CDR1 is SGHAT and CDR2 is FQNNGV. V shed 5 bases and J shed 6 bases, with 13 bases lying between them. CDR3: CASSTGQWDEKLFF. The CDR3 DNA sequence: TGTGCCAGCAGCACAGGACAGTGGGATGAAAAACTGTTTTTT. Using reference TRBV11-2 and TRBJ1-4 for the parts outside the CDR3, the full variable domain is EAGVAQSPRYKIIEKRQSVAFWCNPISGHATLYWYQQILGQGPKLLIQFQNNGVVDDSQLPKDRFSAERLKGVDSTLKIQPAKLEDSAVYLCASSTGQWDEKLFFGSGTQLSVL.

V gene TRBV7-8 combines with J gene TRBJ1-2; 7 nucleotides line up with TRBD1. The CDR3 length is 15 residues. The trim removed 5 bases at V and 0 bases at J, leaving 6 bases unmatched. Germline lookup yields CDR1 SGHVS and CDR2 FQNEAQ. The CDR3 sequence is CASSKRTGANYGYTF. For the CDR3, the DNA is TGTGCCAGCAGCAAACGGACAGGAGCTAACTATGGCTACACCTTC.

Of note for this clone: An end of the junction differs from the germline gene, which may be a read error. The chain carries TRBV5-1 and TRBJ1-1, with TRBD1 as a possible D gene (5 bases). Germline CDR1 reads SGHRS; CDR2 reads YFSETQ. This CDR3 has 14 amino acids. In DNA form, the CDR3 reads TGCGCCTGCAGGGCTCGGCCGGGGGAAGGTGAAGCTTTCTTT. The encoded protein is CACRARPGEGEAFF.

This clone was observed a handful of times. V and J are TRBV4-3 and TRBJ2-1, with D possibly matching TRBD1 (6 bases). Germline-derived CDR1 and CDR2 are LGHNA and YSLEER. V shed 0 bases and J shed 7 bases, with 22 bases lying between them. The CDR3 contains 18 residues. CDR3 sequence (DNA): TGCGCCAGCAGCCAAGATGGGCCGGGTCAGGGGAAGGGGAATGAGCAGTTCTTC. Translated: CASSQDGPGQGKGNEQFF.

The V call is TRBV5-1, the J call TRBJ1-1; possibly TRBD1 for D (5 bases). Germline values: CDR1 SGHRS, CDR2 YFSETQ. V lost 0 bases and J lost 3, with 9 bases in between. The CDR3 spans 14 residues. Here the CDR3 DNA reads TGCGCCAGCAGCTTGGTTTCGGGGGACACTGAAGCTTTCTTT. Translating it yields CASSLVSGDTEAFF.